The 17 T cell receptor beta chains below were found in one sample sequenced in a study of CD8 T cells in Susac syndrome. RNA amounts of about 0.5 to 1 ug underwent reverse transcription with random hexamers. One entry per CDR3 protein, called by TCRdb with MiXCR from the immunoSEQ multiplex PCR reads. The table shows about 180,000 distinct CDR3 sequences, with approximately 96% occurring only once. The sequencing input was CD8+ T cells from PBMCs. Receptor source: a human donor with multiple sclerosis.

The rearrangement uses TRBV27 and TRBJ2-7; possibly TRBD1 for D (5 bases). Germline lookup yields CDR1 MNHEY and CDR2 SMNVEV (reference sequence). The ends were cut back, 8 bases at V and 2 bases at J, with 22 bases in the middle. The CDR3 contains 16 residues. CDR3 region: CASATFTGDVPYEQYF. The CDR3 DNA reads as TGTGCCAGCGCAACCTTTACAGGAGACGTTCCCTACGAGCAGTACTTC.

This sequence joins TRBV29-1 and TRBJ2-2, with D possibly being TRBD1 (6 bases). V lost 6 bases, J lost 7 bases, and 15 bases lay in between. Germline lookup yields CDR1 SQVTM and CDR2 ANQGSEA. The CDR3 has 13 amino acids. CDR3 protein: CSVETGLGGELFF. CDR3 nucleotides: TGCAGCGTCGAAACAGGGCTCGGCGGGGAGCTGTTTTTT.

The rearrangement uses TRBV12-3 or TRBV12-4 and TRBJ2-1, with 9 nucleotides matching TRBD1. The CDR3 runs to 14 residues. The trim removed 2 bases at V and 6 bases at J, leaving 2 bases unmatched. The CDR3 spells CASSLWGQGNEQFF. CDR3 DNA: TGTGCCAGCAGTTTATGGGGACAGGGCAATGAGCAGTTCTTC.

The gene calls are TRBV27 and TRBJ1-5, with a tentative D call TRBD1 (6 bases). The CDR3 runs 15 residues. Germline CDR1 is MNHEY and CDR2 is SMNVEV (reference sequence). Trimming removed 1 base at V and 5 bases at J, with 12 bases between. CDR3 sequence: CASSLLSGGHQPQHF. CDR3 nucleotide sequence: TGTGCCAGCAGTTTATTGTCCGGGGGCCATCAGCCCCAGCATTTT.

The chain couples TRBV7-9 to TRBJ1-1; 9 positions match TRBD1. V lost 4 bases, J lost 1 base, and 4 bases stayed unmatched. CDR1 SEHNR and CDR2 FQNEAQ come from the germline V gene (reference sequence). The CDR3 is 15 residues long. This CDR3 is CASSYRGLRNTEAFF. CDR3 DNA sequence: TGTGCCAGCAGCTACAGGGGGCTTAGGAACACTGAAGCTTTCTTT. Looking up the rest from reference TRBV7-9 and TRBJ1-1 gives the full variable domain: DTGVSQNPRHKITKRGQNVTFRCDPISEHNRLYWYRQTLGQGPEFLTYFQNEAQLEKSRLLSDRFSAERPKGSFSTLEIQRTEQGDSAMYLCASSYRGLRNTEAFFGQGTRLTVV.

CDR3 residues: CASSFTGGRHYEQYF. In DNA, the CDR3 is TGTGCCAGCAGCTTTACGGGAGGGAGACACTACGAGCAGTACTTC. The rearrangement uses TRBV14 and TRBJ2-7; TRBD2 agrees at 8 bases. CDR1 is SGHDN and CDR2 is FVKESK in the germline V gene. This CDR3 is 15 amino acids long. The J segment lost 3 bases and the V segment lost 5 bases, leaving 9 bases of the junction unmatched.

This chain links TRBV28 with TRBJ2-7; 9 bases are shared with TRBD1. The CDR3 has 15 amino acids. J lost 4 bases, V lost 6 bases, and 10 bases had no gene match. Germline-derived CDR1 and CDR2 are MDHEN and SYDVKM. CDR3 bases: TGTGCCAGCAGCCACGAGGACAGGGGTGGTTACGAGCAGTACTTC. Protein product: CASSHEDRGGYEQYF.

This rearrangement joins TRBV9 to TRBJ1-2, with 9 bases lining up with TRBD1. With V trimmed by 3 bases and J by 4 bases, 7 bases remained unmatched. From germline, CDR1 is SGDLS and CDR2 YYNGEE. The length of the CDR3 is 15 residues. The CDR3 is CASSETGGSTYGYTF. CDR3 nucleotides: TGTGCCAGCAGCGAGACAGGGGGGTCAACCTATGGCTACACCTTC.

The sample holds one count of this clonotype. Its ends do not fully match the called genes, so a read error is possible. V usage is TRBV20-1 and J usage is TRBJ1-1; unclear D gene. The CDR3 contains 10 residues. CDR1 and CDR2 from the germline V gene are DFQATT and SNEGSKA (reference sequence). The CDR3 protein is CSASDGSGPF. DNA for the CDR3: TGCAGTGCTAGTGATGGTTCAGGTCCTTTT.

The chain has TRBV27 and TRBJ2-3, with TRBD1 identical over 7 bases. V was clipped by 1 base and J by 1 base; unmatched bases: 14. Germline assignment: CDR1 MNHEY and CDR2 SMNVEV (reference sequence). The CDR3 runs to 19 residues. This CDR3 is CASSLFPRDRRVGTDTQYF. The CDR3 DNA sequence: TGTGCCAGCAGTTTATTCCCCAGGGACAGACGGGTCGGCACAGATACGCAGTATTTT.

V and J are TRBV14 and TRBJ2-1; D is uncertain. This CDR3 region has 17 residues. Germline assignment: CDR1 SGHDN and CDR2 FVKESK. V shed 1 base and J shed 4 bases, with 17 bases lying between them. CDR3 sequence reads: CASSQAVQVLGYNEQFF. DNA for the CDR3: TGTGCCAGCAGCCAAGCAGTACAAGTATTGGGGTACAATGAGCAGTTCTTC.

The table lists this clonotype with a count of one. This chain links TRBV4-2 with TRBJ2-7, with D possibly TRBD1 on 5 matching bases. The V end lost 1 base, the J end lost 3 bases, and 10 bases lay between the germline ends. The germline CDR1 and CDR2 sequences are LGHNA and YNFKEQ. The CDR3 is 14 amino acids. Here the CDR3 reads CASSQGTISYEQYF. CDR3 in DNA: TGTGCCAGCAGCCAAGGGACAATTAGCTACGAGCAGTACTTC.

The chain couples TRBV20-1 to TRBJ2-2, with D perhaps TRBD1 (5 bases). The CDR3 is made up of 14 amino acids. The germline V gene encodes CDR1 DFQATT and CDR2 SNEGSKA (reference sequence). Trimming removed 4 bases at V and 3 bases at J, with 12 bases between. The CDR3 here is CSAIEDTYTGELFF. The CDR3 region has the DNA TGCAGTGCTATAGAGGACACCTACACCGGGGAGCTGTTTTTT.

This clonotype was seen a single time. CDR3 coding DNA: TGTGCCAGCAGCGTAGGAACAGGGTGGGTGTTAAATGAGCAGTTCTTC. This codes for CASSVGTGWVLNEQFF. The chain has TRBV9 and TRBJ2-1; D perhaps matches TRBD1 (6 bases). Trimming took 0 bases from V and 7 from J, leaving 17 bases between them. Germline V CDR1 and CDR2: SGDLS, YYNGEE. The CDR3 covers 16 residues.

V is TRBV20-1 and J is TRBJ1-5; 9 bases are shared with TRBD1. The junction had 8 bases not matched to a gene; V was cut back by 6 bases and J by 5 bases. Germline CDR1 reads DFQATT; CDR2 reads SNEGSKA (reference sequence). The CDR3 extends over 14 amino acids. The CDR3 loop reads CSAKDRGIHQPQHF. The CDR3 DNA sequence: TGCAGTGCGAAGGACAGGGGTATACATCAGCCCCAGCATTTT.

Only one count was recorded for this clonotype. The chain combines TRBV11-2 with TRBJ1-1, with D unclear. This CDR3 contains 15 residues. Trimming removed 3 bases from V and 0 bases from J, with 11 bases in between. Germline V gene sequence: CDR1 SGHAT, CDR2 FQNNGV. This chain's CDR3 is CASSLTGVVNTEAFF. DNA for the CDR3: TGTGCCAGCAGCTTGACCGGGGTAGTGAACACTGAAGCTTTCTTT.

The gene calls are TRBV28 and TRBJ2-1; 11 nucleotides align to TRBD2. The germline gives CDR1 MDHEN, CDR2 SYDVKM. Losses at the gene ends were 7 bases for V and 5 bases for J; bases not matched to a gene: 7. The CDR3 has 15 residues. DNA for the CDR3: TGTGCCAGCACCATTGGGACTAGCGGCCACAATGAGCAGTTCTTC. It specifies CASTIGTSGHNEQFF.